The 22 T cell receptor beta chains in this list originate from one sample, sequenced in a study of blood T cells in healthy people across ages. Primed by a sample-barcoded 5' primer and a J-beta primer mix, a second PCR proceeded for roughly 6 to 12 cycles. MiXCR, applied by TCRdb to the 5' RACE reads, yields one record per CDR3 protein. The profile shows approximately 800,000 distinct CDR3 sequences, 35% to 40% of them singletons. The sequenced sample consisted of blood. These receptor sequences come from a man between 18 and 29 years old in good health.

The chain links TRBV4-1 to TRBJ1-5, with no clear D. This CDR3 has 14 amino acids. Germline CDR1 is MGHRA and CDR2 is YSYEKL. Trimming took off 6 bases at V and 7 bases at J, with 16 bases between the two ends. CDR3: CASSPMGGRQPQHF. In nucleotides, the CDR3 is TGCGCCAGCAGTCCTATGGGAGGCCGGCAGCCCCAGCATTTT.

This clonotype was detected many times. This chain uses TRBV7-2 with TRBJ2-5; D gene unclear. The CDR3 spans 16 residues. The germline CDR1 and CDR2 sequences are SGHTA and FQGNSA. Trimming took off 5 bases at V and 1 base at J, with 17 bases between the two ends. CDR3 sequence reads: CASSPKRRGFQETQYF. CDR3 nucleotides: TGTGCCAGCAGCCCCAAGCGTAGAGGATTCCAAGAGACCCAGTACTTC.

V is TRBV29-1 and J is TRBJ2-2; TRBD1 is a possible D gene (5 bases). The V end lost 8 bases, the J end lost 1 base, and 14 bases lay between the germline ends. Germline values: CDR1 SQVTM, CDR2 ANQGSEA. The CDR3 has 14 amino acids. The CDR3 here is CSPSRQRNTGELFF. Here the CDR3 DNA reads TGCAGCCCCAGCAGACAGAGGAACACCGGGGAGCTGTTTTTT.

The rearrangement links TRBV2 to TRBJ1-2; D ambiguous. Germline V gene lookup returns CDR1 SNHLY and CDR2 FYNNEI. There are 12 residues in the CDR3. V was pared by 3 bases and J by 9 bases, with 11 bases between. CDR3 sequence: CASSEEGKRYTF. As DNA, the CDR3 is TGTGCCAGCAGTGAGGAAGGCAAACGCTACACCTTC.

In its sample, this clonotype was seen many times. This sequence joins TRBV7-2 and TRBJ2-7; 7 positions match TRBD2. With 5 bases clipped from V and 3 bases from J, the junction kept 7 bases outside the gene matches. Germline V CDR1 and CDR2: SGHTA, FQGNSA. The CDR3 contains 14 residues. The chain's CDR3 is CASSQRRGNYEQYF. The DNA of the CDR3 is TGTGCCAGCAGCCAACGGCGGGGGAACTACGAGCAGTACTTC.

This clonotype was seen at least ten times. The chain links TRBV20-1 to TRBJ2-5, with no clear D. Germline CDR1 and CDR2: DFQATT and SNEGSKA (reference sequence). The length of the CDR3 is 12 residues. The V gene lost 2 bases and the J gene lost 2 bases, with 6 bases spanning the gap. The CDR3 bases are TGCAGTGCTAGAAGCATTCAAGAGACCCAGTACTTC. It specifies CSARSIQETQYF.

The chain employs TRBV10-3 and TRBJ2-3; D unresolved. Per the germline V gene, CDR1 is ENHRY and CDR2 is SYGVKD. CDR3 length: 14 amino acids. Trimming took 0 bases from V and 2 from J, leaving 6 bases between them. CDR3 nucleotide sequence: TGTGCCATCAGTGAGTCGACCGACACAGATACGCAGTATTTT. Protein sequence: CAISESTDTDTQYF.

V gene TRBV6-2 or TRBV6-3 combines with J gene TRBJ2-7; D could derive from TRBD1 or TRBD2 (5 bases each). Germline CDR1 and CDR2: MNHEY and SVGEGT. The V and J ends lost 6 bases and 0 bases respectively, with 18 bases between them. This CDR3 comprises 16 residues. CDR3 nucleotide sequence: TGTGCCAGCAGCCCTTGGGCCGGGGCTTTCTCCTACGAGCAGTACTTC. This translates into CASSPWAGAFSYEQYF.

This clonotype occurred a few times. The rearrangement uses TRBV12-3 or TRBV12-4 and TRBJ2-2; D is unclear. The CDR3 is 15 amino acids. V dropped 0 bases and J dropped 6 bases, with 11 bases sitting between them. CDR3 bases: TGTGCCAGCAGTTTAGCCAGCCCCCAAGCCGGGGAGCTGTTTTTT. Encoded protein: CASSLASPQAGELFF.

This clonotype was detected a few times. This chain uses TRBV7-8 with TRBJ2-3, with TRBD2 identical over 16 bases. V was pared by 5 bases and J by 4 bases, with 6 bases of the junction left unmatched. CDR1 is SGHVS, CDR2 FQNEAQ, per germline. The CDR3 covers 17 residues. The CDR3 nucleotides read TGTGCCAGCAGCCCGGGACTAGCGGGGGGGCAAGCAGATACGCAGTATTTT. It codes for CASSPGLAGGQADTQYF.

The CDR3 DNA reads TGTGCCAGCAGCTTAGCGCGGGGCCTAAATGGAGGCGATGAGCAGTTCTTC. Protein product: CASSLARGLNGGDEQFF. The chain links TRBV7-2 to TRBJ2-1, with a weak D call TRBD2 (6 bases). From germline, CDR1 is SGHTA and CDR2 FQGNSA. The CDR3 sequence is 17 residues long. V was pared by 0 bases and J by 8 bases, with 20 bases between.

This clonotype was counted only a few times. The chain combines TRBV2 with TRBJ1-3; a possible D gene is TRBD1 (5 bases). This CDR3 region has 10 residues. The V gene's germline CDR1 is SNHLY and CDR2 FYNNEI. V was cut by 7 bases and J by 8 bases, with 6 bases left in between. CDR3 nucleotide sequence: TGTGCCAGCAAGGGGTACACCATATATTTT. Encoded protein: CASKGYTIYF.

In its sample, this clonotype was seen a few times. The chain has TRBV12-3 or TRBV12-4 and TRBJ1-2; TRBD1 matches 8 bases. With V trimmed by 5 bases and J by 3 bases, 11 bases remained unmatched. This CDR3 spans 16 amino acids. The CDR3 DNA reads TGTGCCAGCAGTACCCCGGGCAGGGGGCATGACTATGGCTACACCTTC. Residues: CASSTPGRGHDYGYTF.

The rearrangement joins TRBV20-1 to TRBJ1-2; D might be TRBD1 (5 bases). CDR3 length equals 12 residues. Germline-derived CDR1 and CDR2 are DFQATT and SNEGSKA (reference sequence). The V and J ends lost 3 bases and 5 bases respectively, with 10 bases between them. CDR3 DNA: TGCAGTGCTAGTTCGGGGCGGTATGGCTACACCTTC. Residues: CSASSGRYGYTF.

CDR3: CSARAGQLMNTEAFF. CDR3 coding DNA: TGCAGTGCTAGAGCCGGACAGCTTATGAACACTGAAGCTTTCTTT. The V and J genes are TRBV20-1 and TRBJ1-1, with D tentatively TRBD1 (6 bases). CDR1 and CDR2 from the germline V gene are DFQATT and SNEGSKA (reference sequence). Deletions cut 1 base from V and 0 bases from J, with 12 bases between. This CDR3 spans 15 amino acids.

This clonotype was counted only a few times. Here the CDR3 DNA reads TGTGCCAGCAGCCCACAGACCCCCTCTGGAAACACCATATATTTT. Protein sequence: CASSPQTPSGNTIYF. This sequence joins TRBV9 and TRBJ1-3; the D is unclear. CDR3 size: 15 residues. V dropped 4 bases and J dropped 0 bases, with 11 bases sitting between them. Per germline, CDR1 SGDLS and CDR2 YYNGEE. Filled out from reference TRBV9 and TRBJ1-3, the complete variable domain reads DSGVTQTPKHLITATGQRVTLRCSPRSGDLSVYWYQQSLDQGLQFLIQYYNGEERAKGNILERFSAQQFPDLHSELNLSSLELGDSALYFCASSPQTPSGNTIYFGEGSWLTVV.

This clonotype turned up a few times. The chain carries TRBV13 and TRBJ2-3; 9 bases are shared with TRBD1. The trim removed 4 bases at V and 0 bases at J, leaving 5 bases unmatched. There are 16 residues in the CDR3. Germline CDR1 is PRHDT and CDR2 is FYEKMQ (reference sequence). As DNA, the CDR3 is TGTGCCAGCAGCTACGGACAGGGGACAAGCACAGATACGCAGTATTTT. Amino acids: CASSYGQGTSTDTQYF.

This clonotype occurred many times. This chain joins TRBV12-3 or TRBV12-4 and TRBJ2-5; D is perhaps TRBD2 (5 bases). V lost 5 bases, J lost 7 bases, and 14 bases lay in between. This CDR3 is built from 13 residues. CDR3 in amino acids: CASSGSRDGTQYF. CDR3 nucleotide sequence: TGTGCCAGCAGTGGGAGCCGTGATGGGACCCAGTACTTC.

This sequence joins TRBV10-3 and TRBJ2-1; the D is unclear. Germline values: CDR1 ENHRY, CDR2 SYGVKD. There are 14 residues in the CDR3. The V gene lost 3 bases and the J gene lost 2 bases, with 8 bases spanning the gap. DNA of the CDR3: TGTGCCATCAGTGACACAGAAACCTACAATGAGCAGTTCTTC. It is translated as CAISDTETYNEQFF.

This clonotype was seen a handful of times. This sequence joins TRBV10-3 and TRBJ1-1; D not resolved. Trimming pared 8 bases from V and 5 bases from J, leaving 15 bases between. The length of the CDR3 is 13 residues. The germline V gene has CDR1 ENHRY and CDR2 SYGVKD. Written as DNA, the CDR3 is TGTGCCATCGGCGCAGGCTCTTCTACTGAAGCTTTCTTT. It translates to CAIGAGSSTEAFF.

This clonotype was seen more than once but under ten times. The V gene is TRBV7-8, the J gene TRBJ2-4; 9 nucleotides line up with TRBD1. With V trimmed by 4 bases and J by 1 base, 11 bases remained unmatched. The germline CDR1 and CDR2 sequences are SGHVS and FQNEAQ. The CDR3 totals 18 residues. The CDR3 protein is CASSSSTGTGTAKNIQYF. The CDR3 DNA sequence: TGTGCCAGCAGCTCTTCCACCGGGACAGGGACCGCCAAAAACATTCAGTACTTC.

In its sample, this clonotype was seen many times. The chain employs TRBV12-3 or TRBV12-4 and TRBJ2-5; D might be TRBD2 (6 bases). The germline V and J ends were trimmed by 5 bases and 7 bases, with 11 bases remaining between them. The length of the CDR3 is 12 residues. The CDR3 protein is CASSTSWGTQYF. CDR3 bases: TGTGCCAGCAGTACTAGCTGGGGGACCCAGTACTTC.